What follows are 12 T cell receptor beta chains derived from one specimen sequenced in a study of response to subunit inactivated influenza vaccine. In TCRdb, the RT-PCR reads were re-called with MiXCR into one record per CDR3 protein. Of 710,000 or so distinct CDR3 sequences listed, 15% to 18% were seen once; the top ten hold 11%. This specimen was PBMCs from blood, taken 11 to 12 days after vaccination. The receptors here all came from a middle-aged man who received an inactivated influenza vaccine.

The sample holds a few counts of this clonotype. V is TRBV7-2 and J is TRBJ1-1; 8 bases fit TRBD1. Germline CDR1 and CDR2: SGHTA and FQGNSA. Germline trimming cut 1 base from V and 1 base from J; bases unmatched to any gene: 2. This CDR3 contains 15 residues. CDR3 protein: CASSLEGQANTEAFF. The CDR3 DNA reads TGTGCCAGCAGCTTAGAGGGACAGGCGAACACTGAAGCTTTCTTT.

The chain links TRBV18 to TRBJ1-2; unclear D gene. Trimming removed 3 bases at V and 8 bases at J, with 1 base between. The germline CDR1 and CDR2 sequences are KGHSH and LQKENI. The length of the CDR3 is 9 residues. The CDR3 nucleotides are TGTGCCAGCTCACCGGGCTACACCTTC. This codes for CASSPGYTF.

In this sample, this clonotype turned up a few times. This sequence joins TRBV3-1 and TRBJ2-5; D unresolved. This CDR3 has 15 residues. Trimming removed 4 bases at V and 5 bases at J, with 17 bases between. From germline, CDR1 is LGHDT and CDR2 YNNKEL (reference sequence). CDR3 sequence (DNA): TGTGCCAGCAGCCCACCTAGGCCGACCCTTGAGACCCAGTACTTC. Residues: CASSPPRPTLETQYF.

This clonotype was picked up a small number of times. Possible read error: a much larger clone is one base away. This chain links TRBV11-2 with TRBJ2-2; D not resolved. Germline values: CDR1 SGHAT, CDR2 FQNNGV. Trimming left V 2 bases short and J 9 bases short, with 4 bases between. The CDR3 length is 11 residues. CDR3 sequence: CASSLTRELFF. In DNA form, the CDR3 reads TGTGCCAGCAGCTTAACCCGGGAGCTGTTTTTT.

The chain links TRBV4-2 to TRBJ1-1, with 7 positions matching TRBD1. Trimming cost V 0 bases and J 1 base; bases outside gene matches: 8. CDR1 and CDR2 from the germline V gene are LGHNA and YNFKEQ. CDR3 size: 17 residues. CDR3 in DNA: TGTGCCAGCAGCCAAGATACCCTAGGACAGGCGAACACTGAAGCTTTCTTT. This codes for CASSQDTLGQANTEAFF.

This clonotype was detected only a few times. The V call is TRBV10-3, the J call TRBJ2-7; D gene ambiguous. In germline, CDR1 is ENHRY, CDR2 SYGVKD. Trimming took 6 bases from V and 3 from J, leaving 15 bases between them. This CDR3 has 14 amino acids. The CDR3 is CAIRKDLNNYEQYF. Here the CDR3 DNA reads TGTGCCATCAGGAAGGACCTCAATAACTACGAGCAGTACTTC.

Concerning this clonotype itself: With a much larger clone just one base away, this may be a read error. This CDR3 is CASSPRQVGNNEQFF. The DNA for the CDR3 is TGTGCCAGCAGTCCTCGACAGGTGGGGAACAATGAGCAGTTCTTC. The chain links TRBV12-3 or TRBV12-4 to TRBJ2-1; D is possibly TRBD1 (6 bases). The CDR3 is made up of 15 amino acids. Trimming cost V 5 bases and J 5 bases, with 16 bases left between them.

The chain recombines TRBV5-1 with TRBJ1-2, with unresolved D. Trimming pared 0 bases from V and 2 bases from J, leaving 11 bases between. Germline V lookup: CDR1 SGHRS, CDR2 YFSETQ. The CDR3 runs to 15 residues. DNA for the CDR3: TGCGCCAGCAGCTTGGCCGGTGGCAGCAACTATGGCTACACCTTC. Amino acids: CASSLAGGSNYGYTF.

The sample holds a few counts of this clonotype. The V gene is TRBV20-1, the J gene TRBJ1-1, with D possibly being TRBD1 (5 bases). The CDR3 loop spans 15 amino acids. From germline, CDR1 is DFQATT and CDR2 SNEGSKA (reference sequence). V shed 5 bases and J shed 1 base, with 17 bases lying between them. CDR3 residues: CSASPPGRTNTEAFF. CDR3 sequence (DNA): TGCAGTGCTTCGCCCCCGGGGCGAACGAACACTGAAGCTTTCTTT.

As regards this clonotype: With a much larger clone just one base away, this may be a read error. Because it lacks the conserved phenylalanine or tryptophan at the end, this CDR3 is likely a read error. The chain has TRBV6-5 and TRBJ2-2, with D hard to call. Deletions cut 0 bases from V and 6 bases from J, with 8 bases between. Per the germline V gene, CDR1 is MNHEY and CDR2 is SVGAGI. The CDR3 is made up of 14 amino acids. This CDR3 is CASSYSAVAGELFC. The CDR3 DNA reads TGTGCCAGCAGTTACTCGGCTGTGGCCGGGGAGCTGTTTTGT.

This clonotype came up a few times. The CDR3 coding sequence is TGCAGTGCTAGCGGCGGGGTGGTAGATACGCAGTATTTT. Its translation is CSASGGVVDTQYF. This rearrangement joins TRBV20-1 to TRBJ2-3; D might be TRBD2 (6 bases). The germline V and J ends were trimmed by 3 bases and 5 bases, with 12 bases remaining between them. Germline V gives CDR1 DFQATT, CDR2 SNEGSKA (reference sequence). This CDR3 spans 13 amino acids.

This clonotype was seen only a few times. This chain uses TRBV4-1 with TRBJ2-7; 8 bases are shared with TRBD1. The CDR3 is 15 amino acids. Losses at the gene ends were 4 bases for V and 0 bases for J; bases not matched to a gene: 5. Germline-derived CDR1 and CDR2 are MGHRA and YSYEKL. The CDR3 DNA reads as TGCGCCAGCAGCCGAGGGACAGGAAACTCCTACGAGCAGTACTTC. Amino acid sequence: CASSRGTGNSYEQYF.